This entry is about one T cell receptor (beta chain). Germline CDR1 reads SGHDN; CDR2 reads FVKESK. Losses at the gene ends were 2 bases for V and 1 base for J; bases not matched to a gene: 3. The length of the CDR3 is 15 residues. The sample is drawn from a study of cytomegalovirus exposure and HLA in healthy donors. The PCR contained 60 Vbeta and 13 Jbeta primers. This table comes from immunoSEQ multiplex PCR, and its TCRdb copy is limited to in-frame clones, with some not included. The table has 150,000 to 200,000 clones, 70% to 80% seen once. The sample comprised PBMCs. V gene TRBV14 combines with J gene TRBJ2-7; TRBD1 aligns across 9 bases. The receptor's source is a woman aged 45-59 years in good health and CMV-seronegative. The DNA for the CDR3 is TGTGCCAGCAGCCAATACGGGACAGGGTCCTACGAGCAGTACTTC. This gives the protein CASSQYGTGSYEQYF.